The rows below give T cell receptor beta chains drawn from one sample of a study of preoperative IRX-2 immunotherapy in early breast cancer. Profiling relied on immunoSEQ multiplex PCR, and the TCRdb table lists in-frame clones only, not all of them. The sample has 24,000 or so clones; 85% to 95% are singletons. The specimen comprised tumor tissue, sampled after IRX-2 immunotherapy. The receptors were sampled from a human donor with breast cancer. Both conserved end residues are part of each CDR3. A D gene is named only where the DNA matches it firmly. Some rows mark clone size as missing; the rest say once, few, many or name a class of expanded clone.

CDR3 length | J gene | clone size | D gene | V gene | CDR3 DNA | CDR3 protein
14 | TRBJ1-5 | . | . | TRBV5-1 | TGCGCCAGCAGCGCCACAGGGAGCAATCAGCCCCAGCATTTT | CASSATGSNQPQHF
14 | TRBJ1-1 | . | . | TRBV10-3 | TGTGCCATCAGTGAGTCGGGGGGGCGCGGGGTAGCTTTCTTT | CAISESGGRGVAFF
15 | TRBJ1-4 | . | . | TRBV4-1 | TGCGCCAGCAGCCAAGACCAGGAGGGGGGTGAAAAACTGTTTTTT | CASSQDQEGGEKLFF
13 | TRBJ2-7 | . | . | TRBV4-3 | TGCGCCAGCAGCCAAGATTTGTCCTACGAGCAGTACTTC | CASSQDLSYEQYF
13 | TRBJ1-2 | . | . | TRBV4-1 | TGCGCCAGCAGTCACCAGGCTAACTATGGCTACACCTTC | CASSHQANYGYTF
16 | TRBJ2-2 | . | TRBD2 | TRBV7-3 | TGTGCCAGCAGCCCCACTAGCGGGGGGGGGTCCGGGGAGCTGTTTTTT | CASSPTSGGGSGELFF
18 | TRBJ2-6 | once | . | TRBV18 | TGTGCCAGCTCACCCCGCGCGGGTCCTCAGGCTGGGGCCAACGTCCTGACTTTC | CASSPRAGPQAGANVLTF
17 | TRBJ1-2 | . | TRBD1 | TRBV28 | TGTGCCGCCTCTTACCTGACCTCGGGACAGTCAAACTATGGCTACACCTTC | CAASYLTSGQSNYGYTF
14 | TRBJ2-1 | once | TRBD2 | TRBV9 | TGTGCCAGCAGCGTTGGCGGGGGGCGGAATGAGCAGTTCTTC | CASSVGGGRNEQFF
13 | TRBJ1-1 | . | . | TRBV7-3 | TGTGCCAGCAGCTTATACAGTTACACTGAAGCTTTCTTT | CASSLYSYTEAFF
16 | TRBJ2-1 | . | TRBD1 | TRBV11-2 | TGTGCCAGCAGCGCGCTCCGGGACAGCATTGACAATGAGCAGTTCTTC | CASSALRDSIDNEQFF
15 | TRBJ2-7 | . | TRBD1 | TRBV6-1 | TGTGCCAGCAGTGAAACAGGGGGTACCTCCTACGAGCAGTACTTC | CASSETGGTSYEQYF
20 | TRBJ2-5 | . | . | TRBV4-1 | TGCGCCAGCAGCCAAGTTATAAGCCGAGGGACTGCTCCCTTCCAAGAGACCCAGTACTTC | CASSQVISRGTAPFQETQYF
14 | TRBJ2-1 | once | TRBD1 | TRBV6-6 | TGTGCCAGCAGACAGGGGGGAGTCTCCAATGAGCAGTTCTTC | CASRQGGVSNEQFF
13 | TRBJ1-1 | . | . | TRBV6-1 | TGTGCCAGCAGTGAGACAAGGAACACTGAAGCTTTCTTT | CASSETRNTEAFF
16 | TRBJ2-2 | . | . | TRBV7-2 | TGTGCCAGCAGCTTAGCGGGGACCCGAAACACCGGGGAGCTGTTTTTT | CASSLAGTRNTGELFF
13 | TRBJ2-4 | . | . | TRBV27 | TGTGCCAGCAGCGACGGGGGCAAAAACATTCAGTACTTC | CASSDGGKNIQYF
15 | TRBJ2-5 | once | TRBD2 | TRBV28 | TGTGCCAGCAGTTTATTTTCTGGGGGGGGGAAGACCCAGTACTTC | CASSLFSGGGKTQYF
18 | TRBJ2-4 | . | . | TRBV28 | TGTGCCAGCAGCCCACTATCTGTAATACTCTCCGGCGGAGCCATTCAGTACTTC | CASSPLSVILSGGAIQYF
15 | TRBJ1-4 | . | TRBD1 | TRBV6-5 | TGTGCCAGCAGTCGTAGGACAGGGACATATGAAAAACTGTTTTTT | CASSRRTGTYEKLFF
13 | TRBJ1-1 | . | . | TRBV27 | TGTGCCAGCAGTTTCCAGGCCCGGCTTGAAGCTTTCTTT | CASSFQARLEAFF
13 | TRBJ2-7 | . | . | TRBV18 | TGTGCCAGCTCACCCGGCGGGGCAGGCGAGCAGTACTTC | CASSPGGAGEQYF
16 | TRBJ1-1 | . | . | TRBV7-2 | TGTGCCAGCAGCTTAGCTCTGGGCAGACTGAACACTGAAGCTTTCTTT | CASSLALGRLNTEAFF
16 | TRBJ2-5 | . | . | TRBV27 | TGTGCCAGCAGCGGAGCGGGTGGAGGAAGGTGGGAGACCCAGTACTTC | CASSGAGGGRWETQYF
12 | TRBJ2-3 | . | . | TRBV6-5 | TGTGCCAGCAGTTCCCGCACAGATACGCAGTATTTT | CASSSRTDTQYF
15 | TRBJ1-5 | . | . | TRBV2 | TGTGCCAGCAGTAGGGACACCAACTTCAATCAGCCCCAGCATTTT | CASSRDTNFNQPQHF
12 | TRBJ1-2 | . | TRBD1 | TRBV11-2 | TGTGCCAGCAGCGCCGGGACAGGGGCCTACACCTTC | CASSAGTGAYTF
12 | TRBJ2-7 | . | . | TRBV9 | TGTGCCAGCAGCGACGGGCCCTACGAGCAGTACTTC | CASSDGPYEQYF